This passage covers 17 T cell receptor beta chains from one sample sequenced in a study of blood T cell repertoires in COVID-19. The data were produced by immunoSEQ multiplex PCR, yet TCRdb's version contains in-frame clones alone and is incomplete. The sample holds over 200,000 clones, over 75% seen once. The sequencing sample was made of PBMCs or T cells enriched from blood (not recorded which). These receptors all stem from a man between 18 and 29 years old who had recovered from COVID-19.

The chain combines TRBV14 with TRBJ2-3; TRBD1 aligns across 7 bases. This CDR3 is built from 15 residues. Germline V CDR1 and CDR2: SGHDN, FVKESK. V was pared by 4 bases and J by 3 bases, with 7 bases of the junction left unmatched. The CDR3 DNA reads as TGTGCCAGCAGCCTACAGGGGCGAGCAACAGATACGCAGTATTTT. Its protein is CASSLQGRATDTQYF.

The chain uses TRBV19 and TRBJ2-7; 9 bases are shared with TRBD2. V was clipped by 9 bases and J by 2 bases; unmatched bases: 11. The CDR3 has 15 residues. Germline CDR1 LNHDA, CDR2 SQIVND (reference sequence). CDR3 nucleotides: TGTGCCAGCCACCCTGTAGCGGGAGCAGCCTACGAGCAGTACTTC. The encoded protein is CASHPVAGAAYEQYF.

This chain uses TRBV28 with TRBJ1-1, with 10 bases identical to TRBD1. CDR1 and CDR2 from the germline V gene are MDHEN and SYDVKM. V lost 5 bases and J lost 7; bases outside the gene matches: 7. There are 14 residues in the CDR3. This CDR3 reads CASSPGQGVGEAFF. As DNA, the CDR3 is TGTGCCAGCAGTCCTGGACAGGGGGTGGGTGAAGCTTTCTTT.

This rearrangement joins TRBV28 to TRBJ1-1; a weak D match, TRBD1 (5 bases). The CDR3 consists of 14 residues. Germline lookup yields CDR1 MDHEN and CDR2 SYDVKM. Trimming took 10 bases from V and 3 from J, leaving 18 bases between them. CDR3 DNA sequence: TGTGCCACCACGGGGGGATCGGGGTACACTGAAGCTTTCTTT. It yields the protein CATTGGSGYTEAFF.

The CDR3 loop reads CASSRQGFTEAFF. The CDR3 nucleotides are TGTGCCAGCAGTAGACAGGGGTTCACTGAAGCTTTCTTT. This rearrangement joins TRBV2 to TRBJ1-1, with 8 bases identical to TRBD1. The CDR3 covers 13 residues. Germline CDR1 reads SNHLY; CDR2 reads FYNNEI. Trimming took 5 bases from V and 4 from J; bases not matched to a gene: 3.

This clone was picked up a small number of times. The V and J genes are TRBV24-1 and TRBJ1-2; 10 positions match TRBD1. Unmatched junction bases numbered 3, after V lost 4 bases and J lost 2 bases. Germline V gene data show CDR1 as KGHDR and CDR2 as SFDVKD. This CDR3 contains 15 residues. In nucleotides, the CDR3 is TGTGCCACCAGTGACCCGGGACAGGGGAACTATGGCTACACCTTC. It specifies CATSDPGQGNYGYTF.

V usage is TRBV6-5 and J usage is TRBJ1-4, with D tentatively TRBD1 (6 bases). The germline V gene encodes CDR1 MNHEY and CDR2 SVGAGI. V lost 10 bases to trimming and J lost 3 bases, with 12 bases between them. This CDR3 spans 13 amino acids. CDR3 DNA: TGTGCCACGCAGGGACAAGCTAATGAAAAACTGTTTTTT. It is translated as CATQGQANEKLFF.

The chain carries TRBV28 and TRBJ1-2, with a possible D match to TRBD1 (6 bases). The germline V gene has CDR1 MDHEN and CDR2 SYDVKM. V lost 4 bases and J lost 3, with 21 bases in between. This CDR3 has 17 amino acids. The CDR3 reads CASSSESMGARDYGYTF. CDR3 nucleotide sequence: TGTGCCAGCAGTTCGGAGAGTATGGGGGCTAGGGACTATGGCTACACCTTC.

The chain links TRBV12-5 to TRBJ1-2; TRBD1 is a possible D gene (5 bases). This CDR3 spans 15 amino acids. In germline, CDR1 is LGHNT, CDR2 FRNRAP. Deletions cut 5 bases from V and 7 bases from J, with 20 bases between. Written as DNA, the CDR3 is TGTGCTAGTGGTCCGTCCCCCCGGGGCGGGGGTGGCTACACCTTC. Its protein product is CASGPSPRGGGGYTF.

V is TRBV10-2 and J is TRBJ2-1, with D tentatively TRBD2 (6 bases). Germline values: CDR1 WSHSY, CDR2 SAAADI. The CDR3 sequence is 13 residues long. Trimming stripped 6 bases from V and 6 bases from J, with 12 bases between. The DNA for the CDR3 is TGCGCCAGCAGCAACGGACTAACCAATGAGCAGTTCTTC. Translated: CASSNGLTNEQFF.

V usage is TRBV19 and J usage is TRBJ2-7, with 8 nucleotides matching TRBD2. CDR3 length: 14 residues. CDR1 and CDR2 from the germline V gene are LNHDA and SQIVND (reference sequence). V was clipped by 6 bases and J by 3 bases; unmatched bases: 7. The CDR3: CASSASGSSYEQYF. In DNA form, the CDR3 reads TGTGCCAGTAGCGCAAGCGGGAGTAGCTACGAGCAGTACTTC.

This sequence joins TRBV7-2 and TRBJ2-1, with TRBD2 matching 8 bases. Germline values: CDR1 SGHTA, CDR2 FQGNSA. V was clipped by 1 base and J by 7 bases; unmatched bases: 3. The CDR3 covers 14 residues. CDR3 nucleotides: TGTGCCAGCAGCTTAGAAGCGGGAGATAATGAGCAGTTCTTC. Its protein is CASSLEAGDNEQFF.

This chain connects TRBV24-1 to TRBJ2-1; 10 positions agree with TRBD2. The J segment lost 7 bases and the V segment lost 3 bases, leaving 8 bases of the junction unmatched. This CDR3 spans 16 amino acids. Germline CDR1 is KGHDR and CDR2 is SFDVKD. The CDR3 coding sequence is TGTGCCACCAGTGATCCCCTAGCGGGGGCCGATAATGAGCAGTTCTTC. Protein sequence: CATSDPLAGADNEQFF.

The chain links TRBV2 to TRBJ1-6, with D maybe TRBD1 (5 bases). Trimming took off 7 bases at V and 5 bases at J, with 15 bases between the two ends. This CDR3 has 15 residues. Germline CDR1 reads SNHLY; CDR2 reads FYNNEI. The CDR3 is CASTSQGGDNSPLHF. CDR3 DNA: TGTGCCAGCACATCCCAGGGCGGGGATAATTCACCCCTCCACTTT. The complete variable domain, with remaining parts taken from reference TRBV2 and TRBJ1-6, reads EPEVTQTPSHQVTQMGQEVILRCVPISNHLYFYWYRQILGQKVEFLVSFYNNEISEKSEIFDDQFSVERPDGSNFTLKIRSTKLEDSAMYFCASTSQGGDNSPLHFGNGTRLTVT.

In its sample, this clone was seen a few times. The CDR3 nucleotides read TGTGCCAGCAGTGACGACAGGGGGCAAGGCTATGGCTACACCTTC. It is translated as CASSDDRGQGYGYTF. This chain joins TRBV6-6 and TRBJ1-2, with 10 nucleotides matching TRBD1. V dropped 5 bases and J dropped 4; count of bases not matched to a gene: 7. Germline assignment: CDR1 MNHNY and CDR2 SVGAGI (reference sequence). The CDR3 has 15 residues.

CDR3 coding DNA: TGTGCCAGCAGTCAGACAGGAAACTATGGCTACACCTTC. It specifies CASSQTGNYGYTF. The chain combines TRBV28 with TRBJ1-2; D might be TRBD1 (6 bases). Trimming left V 5 bases short and J 2 bases short, with 9 bases between. Germline assignment: CDR1 MDHEN and CDR2 SYDVKM. The CDR3 covers 13 residues.

The chain links TRBV5-1 to TRBJ2-7; weak D call: TRBD1 (6 bases). The germline V gene encodes CDR1 SGHRS and CDR2 YFSETQ. The CDR3 has 17 residues. Trimming shortened V by 3 bases and J by 3 bases, and 22 bases separated the two germline ends. The CDR3 bases are TGCGCCAGCAGCTATGGGATGGACAGCGTACTAGGCTACGAGCAGTACTTC. Protein sequence: CASSYGMDSVLGYEQYF.